The T cell receptor (beta chain) described here comes from a study of T cell responses to AZD1222 COVID-19 vaccine. Whole-study context: Both about-4-week and about-12-week second-dose recipients were combined.

Notes on the study in general: There were mostly white British donors and more females than males, and clonal diversity was possibly underestimated. Unmutated variant regions reportedly attract nearly half of all spike-specific TCRs. Repertoires were sampled only after the peak T cell response.

Some clones are missing from TCRdb's copy, which holds only in-frame ones; the method was immunoSEQ multiplex PCR. The sample lists more than 75,000 clones, roughly 90% occurring once. A note on this clone: Antigen: not known.

CDR3 size: 15 residues. Trimming removed 3 bases from V and 0 bases from J, with 12 bases in between. Germline values: CDR1 SEHNR, CDR2 FQNEAQ (reference sequence). This specimen was peripheral blood, taken on day 0 of AZD1222 vaccination. The sequence was collected from an adult in good health. The rearrangement uses TRBV7-9 and TRBJ2-7; D remains ambiguous. The CDR3 region has the DNA TGTGCCAGCAGCTTCAGAAGCGTTAGCTCCTACGAGCAGTACTTC. Its translation is CASSFRSVSSYEQYF.